This is a list of T cell receptor beta chains from one sample in a study of early T cells in non-severe SARS-CoV-2 infection. MiXCR, applied by TCRdb to the 5' RACE reads, yields one record per CDR3 protein. The sample lists just under 90,000 distinct CDR3 sequences; 13% to 15% were seen once. Source material: whole blood. Source of these receptors: an adult who was a healthcare worker with PCR-confirmed SARS-CoV-2 infection or an uninfected control (not recorded which). Both conserved end residues are trimmed from each CDR3. Expanded clones are given a class, and other clones once, few, many or no size at all.

V: TRBV11-2; size: few; J: TRBJ2-7; CDR3: ASSTRTVYEQY
V: TRBV28; size: NA; J: TRBJ1-2; CDR3: ASSSAEYYGYT
V: TRBV12-3/TRBV12-4; size: NA; J: TRBJ2-3; CDR3: ASSSLGRDTQY
V: TRBV5-6; size: NA; J: TRBJ2-2; CDR3: ASSPGLVWPGELF
V: TRBV20-1; size: few; J: TRBJ2-1; CDR3: SAISASGNYNSYNEQF
V: TRBV19; size: medium-sized; J: TRBJ2-1; CDR3: ASNPGGSSYNEQF
V: TRBV11-3; size: few; J: TRBJ2-3; CDR3: ASSLGLAATTDTQY
V: TRBV11-2; size: few; J: TRBJ2-2; CDR3: ASSLGTSFPTGELF
V: TRBV27; size: many; J: TRBJ2-1; CDR3: ASSSVLGRDSYNEQF
V: TRBV9; size: few; J: TRBJ1-3; CDR3: ASSVGETGNTIY
V: TRBV24-1; size: NA; J: TRBJ2-3; CDR3: ATSDTSGRAADTQY
V: TRBV28; size: few; J: TRBJ2-1; CDR3: ASSFPKQGVNEQF
V: TRBV19; size: many; J: TRBJ2-7; CDR3: ATRDGRAIHEQY
V: TRBV29-1; size: NA; J: TRBJ2-1; CDR3: SVETQGSYNEQF
V: TRBV14; size: once; J: TRBJ2-7; CDR3: ASSQRLAHCEQY
V: TRBV12-3/TRBV12-4; size: NA; J: TRBJ2-4; CDR3: ASSELAKNIQY
V: TRBV20-1; size: many; J: TRBJ2-3; CDR3: SARGDGRYTDTQY
V: TRBV11-2; size: few; J: TRBJ2-1; CDR3: ASSPGGLAGGSSYNEQF
V: TRBV18; size: few; J: TRBJ2-2; CDR3: ASSPFTGATGELF
V: TRBV7-9; size: few; J: TRBJ2-1; CDR3: ASSLLANEQF